This T cell receptor beta chain stems from a study of blood T cell repertoires in COVID-19. Sequencing used immunoSEQ multiplex PCR; TCRdb keeps in-frame clones, though not all of them. Seen here are about 100,000 clones, 75% to 90% observed once, and the top ten hold roughly 1.5%. CDR1 LNHDA and CDR2 SQIVND come from the germline V gene (reference sequence). The CDR3 has 16 amino acids. Germline trimming cut 3 bases from V and 5 bases from J; bases unmatched to any gene: 11. There are a few counts of this clone. Sequences were obtained from peripheral blood. The clonotype comes from a human donor with active COVID-19. The donor label of this sample is uncertain. The chain combines TRBV19 with TRBJ1-1; the match to TRBD1 covers 8 bases. In DNA form, the CDR3 reads TGTGCCAGTAGTATTTCGTCTCGGACAGGGAGTACTGAAGCTTTCTTT. This sequence encodes CASSISSRTGSTEAFF.